This TCR beta chain is from a study of T cell responses to AZD1222 COVID-19 vaccine. Notes on the study in general: A mostly white British donor set with more females was recruited, and clonal diversity was possibly underestimated. It was only after the peak T cell response that any repertoires were sampled. CD4 TCRs linked to vaccination spanned spike, dominating at 160-218 and 743-854.

Here immunoSEQ multiplex PCR was the method, and the copy in TCRdb shows in-frame clones only, minus some. The sample lists approximately 80,000 clones; just under 90% were seen once. In this sample, this clone turned up a few times. Antigen: not known. Trimming cost V 8 bases and J 0 bases; bases outside gene matches: 10. CDR1 and CDR2 (germline): SGHAT, FQNNGV. The CDR3 is made up of 16 amino acids. The TCR was taken from an adult in good health. This sequence joins TRBV11-2 and TRBJ2-3; 8 bases map to TRBD1. The sequences come from peripheral blood, collected on day 0 of AZD1222 vaccination. The CDR3 DNA is TGTGCCAGCCAAACACTCAGGGGGCGGAGCACAGATACGCAGTATTTT. It specifies CASQTLRGRSTDTQYF.